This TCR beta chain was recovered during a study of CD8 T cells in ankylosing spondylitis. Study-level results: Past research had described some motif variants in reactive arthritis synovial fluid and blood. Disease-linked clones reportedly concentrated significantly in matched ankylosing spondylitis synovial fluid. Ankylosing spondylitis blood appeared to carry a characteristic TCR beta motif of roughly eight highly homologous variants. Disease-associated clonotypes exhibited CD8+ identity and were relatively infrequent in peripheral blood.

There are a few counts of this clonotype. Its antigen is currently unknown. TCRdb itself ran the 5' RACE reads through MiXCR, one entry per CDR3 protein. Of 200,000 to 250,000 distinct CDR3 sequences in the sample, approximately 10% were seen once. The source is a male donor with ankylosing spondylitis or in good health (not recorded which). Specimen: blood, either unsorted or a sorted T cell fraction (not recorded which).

CDR3 loop: CASSQRKDQETQYF. The CDR3 DNA reads TGTGCCAGCAGTCAAAGAAAGGACCAAGAGACCCAGTACTTC. V gene TRBV6-1 combines with J gene TRBJ2-5; D call uncertain. The CDR3 has 14 amino acids. CDR1 and CDR2 from the germline V gene are MNHNS and SASEGT. Trimming cost V 5 bases and J 0 bases, with 10 bases left between them.